The count of the clone carrying this T cell receptor (beta chain) is one. Its specificity is unknown. The sample comes from a study of cytomegalovirus exposure and HLA in healthy donors. About the study: Among the 300 to 500 donors who were genotyped, about 80% fell in the genetic ancestry cluster that is associated with self-reported Caucasian donors. Study outcomes and limitations: The later analysis indicated that the majority of CMV-associated TCR beta chains appeared HLA-restricted.

Primers: 60 Vbeta forward and 13 Jbeta reverse. Using immunoSEQ multiplex PCR, the repertoire was profiled, and TCRdb retains in-frame clones only, with some absent. In the table there are about 190,000 clones, 70% to 90% of which are singletons. The sample consisted of PBMCs. The origin of this receptor is a woman younger than 45 in good health and CMV-seronegative.

The CDR3 nucleotides read TGTGCCAGCAGCTCTAATGGACAAAGAAATTCACCCCTCCACTTT. The encoded protein is CASSSNGQRNSPLHF. The J gene is TRBJ1-6, the V gene TRBV5-6; possible D gene TRBD1, 5 bases. The CDR3 extends over 15 amino acids. Trimming removed 3 bases at V and 7 bases at J, with 14 bases between. CDR1 SGHDT and CDR2 YYEEEE come from the germline V gene. Drawing the rest from reference TRBV5-6 and TRBJ1-6, the complete variable domain is DAGVTQSPTHLIKTRGQQVTLRCSPKSGHDTVSWYQQALGQGPQFIFQYYEEEERQRGNFPDRFSGHQFPNYSSELNVNALLLGDSALYLCASSSNGQRNSPLHFGNGTRLTVT.